The sample holds many counts of the clone carrying this TCR beta chain. Its antigen remains unknown. Reverse transcription of all isolated RNA meant that expressed TCRB transcripts were sequenced. This table comes from immunoSEQ multiplex PCR, and its TCRdb copy is limited to in-frame clones, with some not included. The profile shows some 190,000 clones, approximately 8.1% of them singletons. This sample was included in a study of beta chain features in type 1 diabetes. The wider study: Researchers looked at 85 million to 110 million sorted cells across all samples. Broader study findings: Among patients with Type 1 diabetes, TCRB CDR3s were moderately but significantly shorter in every one of the four CD4+ subsets. PCR might show a preference for shorter templates, equally across patients and controls.

Cell sorting via CD45RO/CCR7/CD25/CD127/CD95/CD27 was performed to obtain CD4+ naive, central memory, regulatory and stem cell-like memory cells. The V gene lost 1 base and the J gene lost 2 bases, with 8 bases spanning the gap. Germline CDR1 reads MDHEN; CDR2 reads SYDVKM. The CDR3 runs to 14 residues. The sequence came from a man aged 18 to 30 with type 1 diabetes. This chain connects TRBV28 to TRBJ1-2; TRBD1 is a possible D gene (6 bases). The sample comprised central memory CD4+ T cells from blood. This chain's CDR3 is CASSLSGANYGYTF. CDR3 DNA sequence: TGTGCCAGCAGTTTATCAGGGGCAAACTATGGCTACACCTTC.